A single TCR beta chain is shown here with its context. The data were obtained in a study of blood T cell repertoires in COVID-19. At the level of the study: The United States, Italy and Spain provided the acute and convalescent COVID-19 samples. T cells, B-cell-depleted T cells, or PBMCs provided the cDNA or gDNA that served as material.

Generated by immunoSEQ multiplex PCR, the TCRdb table keeps only in-frame clones and is missing some. The sample contains 200,000 to 300,000 clones, roughly 88% of which appear only once. Per the germline V gene, CDR1 is LGHDT and CDR2 is YNNKEL (reference sequence). The CDR3 sequence is 20 residues long. J lost 0 bases, V lost 0 bases, and 9 bases had no gene match. This chain joins TRBV3-1 (or the pseudogene TRBV3-2) and TRBJ1-6; TRBD1 matches 9 bases. The TCR comes from a man in his forties or fifties who had recovered from COVID-19. The source material was peripheral blood. The CDR3 DNA reads TGTGCCAGCAGCCAAGATAACAGGGGGCTAGAGAGCTCCTATAATTCACCCCTCCACTTT. Translation: CASSQDNRGLESSYNSPLHF.